This TCR beta chain stems from a study of identical twins. Study-level results: Surplus twin overlap in beta out-of-frame sequences was less pronounced. Invariant MAIT and iNKT cells could partly confound zero-insertion analyses.

TCRdb ran MiXCR on the 5' RACE reads and lists one entry per CDR3 protein. Here the sample spans approximately 1.8 million distinct CDR3 sequences, 25% to 35% being singletons. This clonotype was seen many times. Its antigen remains unknown. The sequenced sample was cord blood. This receptor was obtained from a newborn girl in good health.

The CDR3 reads CSVEGGTGVSYEQYF. The DNA for the CDR3 is TGCAGCGTTGAAGGCGGGACAGGGGTCTCCTACGAGCAGTACTTC. The rearrangement links TRBV29-1 to TRBJ2-7; 10 nucleotides line up with TRBD1. The CDR3 loop spans 15 amino acids. V shed 1 base, J shed 0 bases, and the junction held 3 bases outside the gene matches. The V gene's germline CDR1 is SQVTM and CDR2 ANQGSEA.